This TCR beta chain was found in a study of siplizumab effects on memory and regulatory T cells. Regarding the study as a whole: Under siplizumab, alloreactive sequences traced to unstimulated CD4+ memory cells were significantly reduced. Roughly 75-96% of proliferating clones (CD4+ or CD8+) could not be assigned a naive or memory phenotype. Naive T cells seemed more diverse than memory cells; they also seemed major alloresponse contributors.

About this clone itself: Its antigen is not known.

Some 100,000 TCR templates were measured in each sample. Using immunoSEQ multiplex PCR, the repertoire was profiled, and TCRdb retains in-frame clones only, with some absent. This table holds 70,000 to 90,000 clones, 90% to 95% found once. The CDR3 has 16 residues. Germline V gene lookup returns CDR1 SGHAT and CDR2 FQNNGV. After removal of 2 bases from V and 2 bases from J, the junction contained 4 bases not matched to a gene. This chain connects TRBV11-2 to TRBJ2-7; 12 bases line up with TRBD2. The specimen sequenced was CD8+ T cells sorted from blood. The sequence derives from a human donor in good health. The DNA for the CDR3 is TGTGCCAGCAGCTTAACTAGCGGGGGGAATGCCTACGAGCAGTACTTC. Translating gives CASSLTSGGNAYEQYF.